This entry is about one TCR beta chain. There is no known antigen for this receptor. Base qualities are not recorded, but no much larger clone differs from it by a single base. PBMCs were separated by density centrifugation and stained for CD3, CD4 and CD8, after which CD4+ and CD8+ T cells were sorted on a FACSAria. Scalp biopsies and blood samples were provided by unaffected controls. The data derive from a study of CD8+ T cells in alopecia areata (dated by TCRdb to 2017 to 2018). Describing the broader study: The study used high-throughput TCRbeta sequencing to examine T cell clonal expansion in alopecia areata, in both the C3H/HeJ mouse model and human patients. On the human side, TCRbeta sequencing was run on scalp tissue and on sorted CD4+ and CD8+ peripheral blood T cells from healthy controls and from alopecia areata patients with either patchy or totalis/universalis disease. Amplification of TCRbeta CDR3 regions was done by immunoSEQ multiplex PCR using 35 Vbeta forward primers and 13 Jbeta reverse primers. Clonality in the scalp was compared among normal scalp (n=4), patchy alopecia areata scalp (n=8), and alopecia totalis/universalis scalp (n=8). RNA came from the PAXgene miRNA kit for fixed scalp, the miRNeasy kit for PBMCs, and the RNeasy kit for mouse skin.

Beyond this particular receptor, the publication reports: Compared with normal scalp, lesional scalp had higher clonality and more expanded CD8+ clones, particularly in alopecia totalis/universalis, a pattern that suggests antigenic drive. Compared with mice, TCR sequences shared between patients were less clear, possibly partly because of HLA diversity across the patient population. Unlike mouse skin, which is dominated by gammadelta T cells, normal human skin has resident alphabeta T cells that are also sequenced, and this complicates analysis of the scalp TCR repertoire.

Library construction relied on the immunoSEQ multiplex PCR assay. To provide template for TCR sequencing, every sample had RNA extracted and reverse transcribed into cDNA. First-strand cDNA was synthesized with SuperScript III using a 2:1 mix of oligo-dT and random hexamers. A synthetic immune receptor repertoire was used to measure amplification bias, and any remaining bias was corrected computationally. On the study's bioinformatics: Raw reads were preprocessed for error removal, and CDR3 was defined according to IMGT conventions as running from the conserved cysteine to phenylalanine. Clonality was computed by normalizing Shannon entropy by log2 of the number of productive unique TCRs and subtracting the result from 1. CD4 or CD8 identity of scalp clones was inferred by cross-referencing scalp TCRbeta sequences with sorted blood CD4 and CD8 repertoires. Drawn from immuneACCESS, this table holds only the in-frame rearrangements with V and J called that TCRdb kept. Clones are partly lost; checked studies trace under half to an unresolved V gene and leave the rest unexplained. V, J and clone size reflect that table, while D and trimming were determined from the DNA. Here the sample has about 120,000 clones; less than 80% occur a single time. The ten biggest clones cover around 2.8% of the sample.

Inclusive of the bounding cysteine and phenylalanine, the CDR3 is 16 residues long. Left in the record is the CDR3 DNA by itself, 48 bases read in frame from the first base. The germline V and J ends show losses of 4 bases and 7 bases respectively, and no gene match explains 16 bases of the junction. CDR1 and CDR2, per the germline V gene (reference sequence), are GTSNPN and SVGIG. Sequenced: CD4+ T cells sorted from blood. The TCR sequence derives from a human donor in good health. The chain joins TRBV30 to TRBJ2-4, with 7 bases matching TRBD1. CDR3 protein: CAWTPAGGSSWNIQYF. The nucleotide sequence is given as TGTGCCTGGACCCCGGCAGGGGGAAGTAGTTGGAACATTCAGTACTTC.